The clone carrying this T cell receptor beta chain was counted many times. One junction end disagrees with the germline gene, perhaps due to a read error. A sample-barcoded 5' primer and a J-beta primer mix were used in a second PCR of about 7 to 11 cycles. TCRdb redid the calling of the 5' RACE reads with MiXCR, one entry per CDR3 protein. The sample gives about 1.8 million distinct CDR3 sequences, roughly 50% of which show up once; less than 2.5% is in the top ten. These data originate in a study of blood T cells in healthy people across ages. Germline V gives CDR1 LGHNA, CDR2 YSLEER. The CDR3 sequence is 16 residues long.

Sequencing was done on a sample of blood. The receptor comes from a woman aged 40-49 years in good health. The chain carries TRBV4-3 and TRBJ2-3; 12 bases are a match to TRBD2. The DNA of the CDR3 is TGTGCCAGCAGCCAGAGACTAGCGGGGGGCACAGATACGCAGTATTTT. Its translation: CASSQRLAGGTDTQYF.